The clone carrying this T cell receptor beta chain was recorded at least ten times. Its antigen is unknown. These data come from a study of human T cells and chemical hapten exposure. Study context: DPC at 2% was the sensitizing agent, placed on around 2 cm by around 2 cm of upper inner arm skin.

The time point is: pre-sensitization, week 0. Treatment indicated: therapeutic diphenylcyclopropenone sensitization with weekly scalp DPC. RNA extraction used unfractionated whole blood as the source of total RNA. Between the trimmed V and J ends, which lost 3 bases and 0 bases, there was a span of 11 bases. The CDR3 is made up of 15 amino acids. Findings and limits, study-wide: It was expanded TCRs that formed significantly more large CDR3 similarity clusters than controls did.

TCRdb recomputed calls from the RACE reads with MiXCR, one row per CDR3 protein. The repertoire has tens of thousands of distinct CDR3 sequences, about 7% of them found once; the top ten carry under 2%. This TCR came from a woman aged 25 to 39 with alopecia areata. Some clones in this sample may be carry-over from other donors' samples. The sample consisted of whole blood, taken in connection with sensitization to the hapten diphenylcyclopropenone (DPC). This chain links TRBV12-3 or TRBV12-4 with TRBJ1-1; no clear D. In nucleotides, the CDR3 is TGTGCCAGCAGTTTGATCAGGACCCTGAACACTGAAGCTTTCTTT. Its protein is CASSLIRTLNTEAFF.